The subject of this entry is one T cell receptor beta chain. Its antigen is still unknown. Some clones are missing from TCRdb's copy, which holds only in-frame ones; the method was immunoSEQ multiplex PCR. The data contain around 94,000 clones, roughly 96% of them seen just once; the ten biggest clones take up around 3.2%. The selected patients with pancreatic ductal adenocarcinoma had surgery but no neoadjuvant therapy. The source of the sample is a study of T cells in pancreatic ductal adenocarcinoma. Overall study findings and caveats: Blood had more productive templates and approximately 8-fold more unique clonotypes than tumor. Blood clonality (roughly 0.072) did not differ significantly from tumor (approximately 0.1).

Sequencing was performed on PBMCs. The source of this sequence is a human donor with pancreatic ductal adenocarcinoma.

The CDR3 reads CAISRLAGGFTGELFF. The CDR3 nucleotides read TGTGCCATCAGCAGACTAGCGGGAGGGTTCACCGGGGAGCTGTTTTTT. The chain carries TRBV10-3 and TRBJ2-2, with 14 bases that match TRBD2. The J segment lost 4 bases and the V segment lost 6 bases, leaving 4 bases of the junction unmatched. The CDR3 sequence is 16 residues long. Germline V gene lookup returns CDR1 ENHRY and CDR2 SYGVKD.